This T cell receptor beta chain was sequenced in a study of tumor and adjacent non-tumor tissue in lung cancer. The template was RNA from unsorted bulk tissue. Germline CDR1 is DFQATT and CDR2 is SNEGSKA (reference sequence). This CDR3 region has 11 residues. The germline V and J ends were trimmed by 6 bases and 4 bases, with 9 bases remaining between them. A modified ARM-PCR protocol with three rounds of nested PCR amplified TCRbeta. A single record per CDR3 protein comes from TCRdb applying MiXCR to the multiplex PCR reads. The table shows approximately 140,000 distinct CDR3 sequences, with approximately 64% occurring only once.

Sample: lung tumor tissue. V is TRBV20-1 and J is TRBJ1-2; D unclear. This clonotype was obtained from a man aged 55 to 70 with small cell lung cancer. The DNA of the CDR3 is TGCAGTGCCGGGCGCTCCTATGGCTACACCTTC. Translating it yields CSAGRSYGYTF.